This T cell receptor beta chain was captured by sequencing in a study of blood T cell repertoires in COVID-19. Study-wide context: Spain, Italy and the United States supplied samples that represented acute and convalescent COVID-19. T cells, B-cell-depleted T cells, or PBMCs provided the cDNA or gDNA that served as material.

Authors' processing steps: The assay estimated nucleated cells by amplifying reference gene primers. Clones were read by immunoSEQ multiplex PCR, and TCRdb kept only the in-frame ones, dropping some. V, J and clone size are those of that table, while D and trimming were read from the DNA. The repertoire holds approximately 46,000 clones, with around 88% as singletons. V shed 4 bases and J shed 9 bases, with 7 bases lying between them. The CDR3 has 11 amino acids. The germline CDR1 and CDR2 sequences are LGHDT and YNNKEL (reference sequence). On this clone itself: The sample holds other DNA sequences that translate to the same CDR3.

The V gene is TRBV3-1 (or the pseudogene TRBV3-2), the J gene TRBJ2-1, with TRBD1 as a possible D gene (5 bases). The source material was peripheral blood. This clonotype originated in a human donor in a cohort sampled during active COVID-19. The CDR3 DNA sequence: TGTGCCAGCAGCCTGGGGCTTGAGCAGTTCTTC. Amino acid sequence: CASSLGLEQFF.